Shown below are 2 T cell receptor beta chains from a single sample sequenced in a study of brain T cells in children with intractable seizures. Using immunoSEQ multiplex PCR, the repertoire was profiled, and TCRdb retains in-frame clones only, with some absent. The sample shows about 120,000 clones, around 94% of them seen only once. The sample here was peripheral blood, taken at surgery. The receptors originated from a boy under two years old with hemimegalencephaly and intractable seizures.

This clone came up a few times. This rearrangement joins TRBV5-6 to TRBJ1-4; unclear D gene. Trimming cost V 1 base and J 8 bases, with 15 bases left between them. The germline CDR1 and CDR2 sequences are SGHDT and YYEEEE. This CDR3 has 15 amino acids. The CDR3 reads CASSLNPSLVEKLFF. For the CDR3, the DNA is TGTGCCAGCAGCTTGAATCCGTCTCTCGTAGAAAAACTGTTTTTT. Based on the CDR3 plus reference TRBV5-6 and TRBJ1-4, the full variable domain is DAGVTQSPTHLIKTRGQQVTLRCSPKSGHDTVSWYQQALGQGPQFIFQYYEEEERQRGNFPDRFSGHQFPNYSSELNVNALLLGDSALYLCASSLNPSLVEKLFFGSGTQLSVL.

The CDR3 spells CASSLLPAGGNYGYTF. As DNA, the CDR3 is TGCGCCAGCAGCTTGTTACCGGCAGGGGGCAACTATGGCTACACCTTC. The J gene is TRBJ1-2, the V gene TRBV5-1, with TRBD1 matching over 8 bases. Germline loops: CDR1 SGHRS, CDR2 YFSETQ. V was pared by 1 base and J by 2 bases, with 7 bases of the junction left unmatched. The CDR3 totals 16 residues.